Shown below are 3 T cell receptor beta chains from a single sample sequenced in a study of T cell responses to AZD1222 COVID-19 vaccine. Assay used: immunoSEQ multiplex PCR; TCRdb lists only in-frame clones, some missing. Counted here are under 200,000 clones, 92% occurring once; the ten biggest clones make up 1% to 1.5%. Material: peripheral blood, obtained 28 days after the second AZD1222 dose. These receptors were taken from an adult who received the AZD1222 COVID-19 vaccine.

The chain has TRBV7-9 and TRBJ1-2, with D unclear. The CDR3 spans 13 residues. The germline V gene encodes CDR1 SEHNR and CDR2 FQNEAQ (reference sequence). Deletions cut 1 base from V and 6 bases from J, with 9 bases between. The CDR3 sequence: CASSLGEGHGYTF. The CDR3 nucleotides are TGTGCCAGCAGCTTAGGGGAGGGCCATGGCTACACCTTC.

The V call is TRBV7-2, the J call TRBJ1-2; 8 bases are shared with TRBD1. Germline V gene sequence: CDR1 SGHTA, CDR2 FQGNSA. This CDR3 comprises 18 residues. V gave up 5 bases and J gave up 0 bases; unmatched junction bases: 14. CDR3 DNA sequence: TGTGCCAGCAGCCCCTCTGTGATAGGACAGGGAGCTAACTATGGCTACACCTTC. Amino acid sequence: CASSPSVIGQGANYGYTF.

The genes are TRBV10-3 and TRBJ2-2, with D possibly matching TRBD1 (6 bases). Deletions cut 0 bases from V and 5 bases from J, with 7 bases between. Germline values: CDR1 ENHRY, CDR2 SYGVKD. The CDR3 consists of 14 residues. The CDR3 region has the DNA TGTGCCATCAGTGAGTCGACAGGAACCGGGGAGCTGTTTTTT. It specifies CAISESTGTGELFF.